What follows describes a single T cell receptor beta chain. What it binds is not known. From germline, CDR1 is SQVTM and CDR2 ANQGSEA. This CDR3 has 13 residues. V lost 6 bases and J lost 0, with 11 bases in between. TCR beta cDNA libraries included unique molecular identifiers. Via MiXCR, TCRdb re-called the PCR reads, giving one row per CDR3 protein. The table shows hundreds of thousands of distinct CDR3 sequences, with roughly 27% occurring only once. The sample is drawn from a study of post-analysis software for immune sequencing data. At the level of the study: Disease courses included relapsing-remitting, secondary progressive and progressive-relapsing multiple sclerosis. Study observations and caveats: With F measure, samples from one preparation batch clustered together strongly. Roughly five TRBV segments appeared more often in patients than in controls, and TRBV5-6, TRBV5-1 and TRBV20-1 were among these.

The chain recombines TRBV29-1 with TRBJ1-1; maybe TRBD1 (6 bases). The source material was blood. The clonotype was recovered from a girl aged 10 to 17 with multiple sclerosis. The CDR3 bases are TGCAGCGTAGAGGGACACCTGAACACTGAAGCTTTCTTT. This sequence encodes CSVEGHLNTEAFF.